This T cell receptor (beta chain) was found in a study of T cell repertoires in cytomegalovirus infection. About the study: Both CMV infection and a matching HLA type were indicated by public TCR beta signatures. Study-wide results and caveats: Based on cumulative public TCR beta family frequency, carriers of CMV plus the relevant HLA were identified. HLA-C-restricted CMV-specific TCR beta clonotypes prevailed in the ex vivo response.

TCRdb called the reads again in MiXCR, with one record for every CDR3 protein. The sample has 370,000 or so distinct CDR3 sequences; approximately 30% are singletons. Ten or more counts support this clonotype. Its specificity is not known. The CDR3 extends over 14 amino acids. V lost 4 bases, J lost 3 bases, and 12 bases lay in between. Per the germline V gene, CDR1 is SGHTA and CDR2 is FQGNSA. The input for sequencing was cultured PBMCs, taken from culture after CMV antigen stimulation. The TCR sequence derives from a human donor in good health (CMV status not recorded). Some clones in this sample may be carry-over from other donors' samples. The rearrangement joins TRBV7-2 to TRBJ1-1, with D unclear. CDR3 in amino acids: CASSWTVKDTEAFF. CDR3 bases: TGTGCCAGCAGCTGGACGGTTAAGGACACTGAAGCTTTCTTT.